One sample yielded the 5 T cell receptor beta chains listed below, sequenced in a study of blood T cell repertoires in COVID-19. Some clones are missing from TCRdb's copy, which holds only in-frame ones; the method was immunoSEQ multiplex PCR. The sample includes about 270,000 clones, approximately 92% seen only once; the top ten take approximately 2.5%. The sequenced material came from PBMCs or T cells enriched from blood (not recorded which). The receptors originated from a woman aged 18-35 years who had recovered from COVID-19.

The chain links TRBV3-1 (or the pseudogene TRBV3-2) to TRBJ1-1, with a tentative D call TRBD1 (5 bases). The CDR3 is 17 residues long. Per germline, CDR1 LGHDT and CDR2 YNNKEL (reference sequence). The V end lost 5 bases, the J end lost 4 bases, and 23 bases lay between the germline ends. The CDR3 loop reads CASSTRPGTFSGTEAFF. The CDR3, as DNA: TGTGCCAGCAGCACCCGTCCCGGGACTTTCTCGGGCACTGAAGCTTTCTTT.

The CDR3 bases are TGCGCCAGCAGCTCGGACACAGGGGAGCGGGCCTACGAGCAGTACTTC. It yields the protein CASSSDTGERAYEQYF. V and J are TRBV5-1 and TRBJ2-7, with D possibly matching TRBD1 (7 bases). Germline CDR1 and CDR2: SGHRS and YFSETQ. V lost 3 bases and J lost 2, with 18 bases in between. The CDR3 sequence is 16 residues long.

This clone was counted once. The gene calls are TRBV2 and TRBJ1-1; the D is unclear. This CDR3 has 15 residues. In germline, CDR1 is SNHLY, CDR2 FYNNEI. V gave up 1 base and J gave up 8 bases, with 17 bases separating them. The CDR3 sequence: CASSEGSAGVGEAFF. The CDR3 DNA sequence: TGTGCCAGCAGTGAAGGCTCTGCAGGCGTTGGAGAAGCTTTCTTT.

CDR3 residues: CASSSADRKNTEAFF. The CDR3 coding sequence is TGTGCCAGCAGCTCGGCGGACAGGAAGAACACTGAAGCTTTCTTT. The chain employs TRBV7-9 and TRBJ1-1; TRBD1 matches 7 bases. This CDR3 contains 15 residues. CDR1 is SEHNR, CDR2 FQNEAQ, per germline (reference sequence). V shed 4 bases, J shed 1 base, and the junction held 6 bases outside the gene matches.

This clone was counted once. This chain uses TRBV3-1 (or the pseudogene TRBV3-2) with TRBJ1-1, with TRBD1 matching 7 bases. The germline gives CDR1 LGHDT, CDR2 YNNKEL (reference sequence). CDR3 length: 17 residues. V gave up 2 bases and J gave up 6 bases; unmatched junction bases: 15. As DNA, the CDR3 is TGTGCCAGCAGCCAAAATTGGGCCAGGGGGTGGAGGCCTGAAGCTTTCTTT. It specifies CASSQNWARGWRPEAFF.